This entry features one TCR beta chain sequence. Antigen: not known. Profiling relied on immunoSEQ multiplex PCR, and the TCRdb table lists in-frame clones only, not all of them. The table lists around 69,000 clones, around 90% of them singletons. These data come from a study of graft-versus-host responses after intestinal transplantation. The wider study: Recipients had multivisceral, liver-intestinal, or isolated intestinal transplants.

Study conclusions and caveats: Early post-transplant declines in HvG were associated with peak levels of circulating GvH clones.

Material: unstimulated CD8+ T cells sorted from spleen or lymph node cells, obtained before transplant. This clonotype was sampled from a human donor who was the organ donor for an intestinal transplant.

The CDR3 spells CASSTGTGNTPPNQPQHF. The CDR3 nucleotides are TGTGCCAGTAGTACCGGGACAGGGAATACGCCACCCAATCAGCCCCAGCATTTT. V is TRBV19 and J is TRBJ1-5; 9 nucleotides line up with TRBD1. Germline V gene sequence: CDR1 LNHDA, CDR2 SQIVND (reference sequence). V dropped 4 bases and J dropped 3; count of bases not matched to a gene: 13. The CDR3 is 18 amino acids.